The 23 T cell receptor beta chains reported below all come from one sample, sequenced in a study of tumor-infiltrating lymphocytes in primary liver carcinoma. Starting material of around 490 ng total RNA yielded TCR beta cDNA via a constant-region primer. Amplification in three nested multiplex PCR rounds with slightly modified ARM-PCR gave rise to TCR beta libraries. Rounds one and two of PCR, each of about 10 cycles, were primed with TRBV1-TRBV30 forward primers and a C-beta reverse primer. Using its own MiXCR run on the multiplex PCR reads, TCRdb lists one record per CDR3 protein. The table records 300,000 to 400,000 distinct CDR3 sequences, more than 55% of them present only once. Out of unsorted whole blood came the blood RNA, and germline DNA was extracted as well. The specimen sequenced was peripheral blood. Receptors were obtained from a man between 35 and 55 years old with primary liver carcinoma and hepatitis B virus infection.

The chain uses TRBV19 and TRBJ1-5; no definite D call. The CDR3 length is 12 residues. In germline, CDR1 is LNHDA, CDR2 SQIVND (reference sequence). The V end was cut by 1 base, the J end by 15 bases, with 13 bases between. The CDR3 region is CASSIVGARPHF. CDR3 sequence (DNA): TGTGCCAGTAGTATAGTAGGCGCCCGTCCGCATTTT.

Worth noting for this clonotype: Being one base from a much bigger clone, this may be a read error. DNA of the CDR3: TGTGCCAGCAGTTTCAGCGGGAACACAGATATGCAGTATTTT. This codes for CASSFSGNTDMQYF. The V gene is TRBV12-3 or TRBV12-4, the J gene TRBJ2-3; TRBD2 agrees at 7 bases. CDR3 length: 14 residues.

Note on this clonotype: One base away lies a much larger clone, so this may be a sequencing read error. CDR3 in DNA: TGCGCCAGCAGCGGGCATATTGATGGTGAGCAGTTCTTC. The encoded protein is CASSGHIDGEQFF. The chain carries TRBV4-3 and TRBJ2-1; D gene uncertain. This CDR3 region has 13 residues. CDR1 is LGHNA and CDR2 is YSLEER in the germline V gene. Trimming took off 5 bases at V and 9 bases at J, with 14 bases between the two ends.

Details on this clonotype: A read error may explain this, as a much larger clone is one base away. The chain uses TRBV4-1 and TRBJ2-7; 10 bases are a match to TRBD1. This CDR3 has 15 amino acids. V was clipped by 5 bases and J by 3 bases; unmatched bases: 7. The germline V gene encodes CDR1 MGHRA and CDR2 YSYEKL. Written as DNA, the CDR3 is TGCGCCAGCAGCAAGGGGACAGGGGCCTTCTACGAGCAGTACTTC. Amino acids: CASSKGTGAFYEQYF.

In regard to this clonotype: Possible read error: a much larger clone is one base away. CDR3 loop: CASSYRGQPHHF. The CDR3, as DNA: TGTGCCAGCAGTTATCGGGGTCAGCCCCATCATTTT. The chain combines TRBV6-5 with TRBJ1-5; unclear D gene. Germline V lookup: CDR1 MNHEY, CDR2 SVGAGI. This CDR3 is built from 12 residues.

A remark on this clonotype: Being one base from a much bigger clone, this may be a read error. The rearrangement uses TRBV5-4 and TRBJ2-6, with 8 bases that match TRBD2. Germline CDR1 reads SGHNT; CDR2 reads YYREEE (reference sequence). The CDR3 is 16 amino acids. CDR3 DNA sequence: TGTACCAGCAGCTCCCGGGGGGGCTCTGGGGCCAACGTCCTGACTTTC. Translation: CTSSSRGGSGANVLTF. Full variable domain (missing parts from reference TRBV5-4 and TRBJ2-6): ETGVTQSPTHLIKTRGQQVTLRCSSQSGHNTVSWYQQALGQGPQFIFQYYREEENGRGNFPPRFSGLQFPNYSSELNVNALELDDSALYLCTSSSRGGSGANVLTFGAGSRLTVL.

Remarks on this clonotype: An end of the junction differs from the germline gene, which may be a read error. The chain recombines TRBV4-1 with TRBJ1-5; TRBD1 is a possible D gene (6 bases). Germline CDR1 reads MGHRA; CDR2 reads YSYEKL. The CDR3 consists of 15 residues. DNA for the CDR3: TGCACCAGCAGCCAGGGGCCGTCGGGCAATCAGTCCCAGCATTTT. It yields the protein CTSSQGPSGNQSQHF.

Of note for this clonotype: Mismatch with germline at one junction end may stem from a read error. The chain carries TRBV5-6 and TRBJ2-2; 7 positions match TRBD2. There are 14 residues in the CDR3. Germline values: CDR1 SGHDT, CDR2 YYEEEE. The CDR3 is CASSFRTRPGGLFF. The CDR3 region has the DNA TGTGCCAGCAGCTTCCGGACTAGACCCGGGGGGCTGTTTTTT.

As to this clonotype: A clone one base away is much larger, so this may be a read error. The chain combines TRBV5-5 with TRBJ1-1; no firm D call. The CDR3 totals 13 residues. In germline, CDR1 is SGHKS, CDR2 YYEKEE (reference sequence). The CDR3: CASSFIRNAEAFF. In DNA, the CDR3 is TGTGCCAGCAGCTTTATTAGGAACGCTGAAGCTTTCTTT.

As to this clonotype: An end of the junction differs from the germline gene, which may be a read error. The chain uses TRBV7-9 and TRBJ2-5; 10 bases align to TRBD2. Germline V gene lookup returns CDR1 SEHNR and CDR2 FQNEAQ (reference sequence). CDR3 size: 16 residues. The CDR3 protein is CASSLGLAVAQDTQYF. CDR3 DNA: TGTGCCAGCAGCCTAGGACTAGCGGTGGCACAAGATACCCAGTACTTC.

Notes on this clonotype: It may be a read error: a sequence one base away is much more abundant. This chain uses TRBV6-1 with TRBJ1-1, with unresolved D. Germline V gene sequence: CDR1 MNHNS, CDR2 SASEGT. The CDR3 is 12 amino acids. The CDR3 region has the DNA TGTGCCAGCCTAATCTTAAGCACTGAAGCTATCTTT. This translates into CASLILSTEAIF.

The CDR3 DNA reads as TGTGCCAGCAGTTTGTCGCAGTCAGCCAAAAACATTCAGTACTTC. It codes for CASSLSQSAKNIQYF. J is TRBJ2-4 and V is TRBV7-9; D is unclear. Germline CDR1 and CDR2: SEHNR and FQNEAQ (reference sequence). This CDR3 comprises 15 residues. The V gene lost 6 bases and the J gene lost 0 bases, with 12 bases spanning the gap. The whole variable domain, filled in from reference TRBV7-9 and TRBJ2-4, reads DTGVSQNPRHKITKRGQNVTFRCDPISEHNRLYWYRQTLGQGPEFLTYFQNEAQLEKSRLLSDRFSAERPKGSFSTLEIQRTEQGDSAMYLCASSLSQSAKNIQYFGAGTRLSVL.

This clonotype was picked up one time. The genes are TRBV5-1 and TRBJ2-1, with 9 bases matching TRBD1. CDR1 and CDR2 from the germline V gene are SGHRS and YFSETQ. With 0 bases clipped from V and 10 bases from J, the junction kept 8 bases outside the gene matches. The CDR3 sequence is 15 residues long. The CDR3 nucleotides are TGCGCCAGCAGCTTGGAATACAGGGGGCGCAAAGAGCAGTTCTTC. The encoded protein is CASSLEYRGRKEQFF.

This clonotype was observed a handful of times. The chain links TRBV5-6 to TRBJ2-3, with no clear D. V was clipped by 4 bases and J by 0 bases, with 15 bases between them. This CDR3 is built from 16 residues. Germline V gene sequence: CDR1 SGHDT, CDR2 YYEEEE. CDR3 sequence (DNA): TGTGCCAGCAGCCCATCTTTGGGATTCAGCACAGATACGCAGTATTTT. Translated: CASSPSLGFSTDTQYF.

The V gene is TRBV6-2 or TRBV6-3, the J gene TRBJ2-5; the D gene could be TRBD1 or TRBD2 (5 bases each). The CDR3 length is 15 residues. Germline-derived CDR1 and CDR2 are MNHEY and SVGEGT. V lost 6 bases and J lost 5, with 19 bases in between. CDR3 nucleotide sequence: TGTGCCAGCAGCTCCCGGGACGCCCGGGGCGAGACCCAGTACTTC. Translating gives CASSSRDARGETQYF.

With respect to this clonotype: A read error may account for a junction end that differs from germline. The chain couples TRBV4-1 to TRBJ2-7; 8 bases are a match to TRBD2. The CDR3 is 14 amino acids. CDR1 and CDR2 (germline): MGHRA, YSYEKL. In DNA form, the CDR3 reads TGCGCCTGCAGCCCCGCGGGGGGCAACTACGAGCAGTGCTTC. Its translation: CACSPAGGNYEQCF.

The table lists this clonotype with a few counts. The rearrangement joins TRBV19 to TRBJ1-5, with no clear D. Trimming took off 7 bases at V and 4 bases at J, with 11 bases between the two ends. This CDR3 contains 13 residues. CDR1 is LNHDA and CDR2 is SQIVND in the germline V gene (reference sequence). The CDR3 bases are TGTGCCAGTATGAAGGGTGGAAATCAGCCCCAGCATTTT. Its translation: CASMKGGNQPQHF.

With regard to this clonotype: A much larger clone lies one base from this, so it may be a read error. This CDR3 is missing its conserved last phenylalanine or tryptophan, likely due to a read error. The chain recombines TRBV4-1 with TRBJ2-5; perhaps D is TRBD1 or TRBD2 (5 bases each). Trimming took off 1 base at V and 3 bases at J, with 9 bases between the two ends. Per the germline V gene, CDR1 is MGHRA and CDR2 is YSYEKL. This CDR3 is built from 14 residues. The CDR3 here is CASSQGDGEETQYL. The CDR3 DNA reads TGCGCCAGCAGCCAAGGGGACGGGGAAGAGACCCAGTACTTA.

The chain carries TRBV12-3 or TRBV12-4 and TRBJ1-1; D is uncertain. This CDR3 spans 13 amino acids. V shed 7 bases and J shed 5 bases, with 14 bases lying between them. CDR3 in DNA: TGTGCCAGCAAGACGAGTCGAGCAACTGAAGCTTTCTTT. This sequence encodes CASKTSRATEAFF.

This clonotype was observed a few times. The gene calls are TRBV5-4 and TRBJ2-1, with unresolved D. The V and J ends lost 1 base and 6 bases respectively, with 14 bases between them. The CDR3 is made up of 15 amino acids. In germline, CDR1 is SGHNT, CDR2 YYREEE (reference sequence). CDR3: CASSLRKASLNEQFF. Here the CDR3 DNA reads TGTGCCAGCAGCTTGAGAAAGGCCAGTCTCAATGAGCAGTTCTTC. Full variable domain (missing parts from reference TRBV5-4 and TRBJ2-1): ETGVTQSPTHLIKTRGQQVTLRCSSQSGHNTVSWYQQALGQGPQFIFQYYREEENGRGNFPPRFSGLQFPNYSSELNVNALELDDSALYLCASSLRKASLNEQFFGPGTRLTVL.

Concerning this clonotype itself: One junction end disagrees with the germline gene, perhaps due to a read error. The chain employs TRBV5-1 and TRBJ2-1; 8 nucleotides align to TRBD2. Looked up from germline, CDR1 is SGHRS and CDR2 is YFSETQ. The CDR3 runs 17 residues. CDR3 sequence (DNA): TGCGCCATCAGCTCCCCTAGACTAGCGTGGAACAACAATGAGCAGTTCTTC. Encoded protein: CAISSPRLAWNNNEQFF.

The CDR3 reads CASNPQTSGKYEQYF. CDR3 nucleotide sequence: TGCGCCAGCAATCCACAGACTAGCGGTAAATACGAGCAGTACTTC. The chain couples TRBV4-3 to TRBJ2-7; TRBD2 matches at 9 bases. Germline-derived CDR1 and CDR2 are LGHNA and YSLEER. This CDR3 spans 15 amino acids. The ends lost 7 bases at V and 4 bases at J; junction bases unmatched: 11.

In regard to this clonotype: One base away lies a much larger clone, so this may be a sequencing read error. The chain employs TRBV6-5 and TRBJ2-5; D is unresolved. The CDR3 spans 13 residues. Germline CDR1 and CDR2: MNHEY and SVGAGI. The CDR3 reads CTSSYSSQETQYF. CDR3 nucleotide sequence: TGTACCAGCAGTTACTCAAGTCAAGAGACCCAGTACTTC.